A single sample gave rise to the 5 T cell receptor beta chains below, sequenced in a study of blood T cell repertoires in COVID-19. TCRdb keeps only in-frame clones here, not all; method: immunoSEQ multiplex PCR. This table has around 97,000 clones, roughly 89% appearing once. The material sequenced was peripheral blood. The receptors here all came from a human donor in a cohort sampled during active COVID-19.

The CDR3, as DNA: TGTGCCAGCAGCTTAACACAGGTCCCCACTGAAGCTTTCTTT. Its protein is CASSLTQVPTEAFF. This rearrangement joins TRBV7-2 to TRBJ1-1; maybe TRBD1 (5 bases). The CDR3 runs to 14 residues. V dropped 2 bases and J dropped 4 bases, with 11 bases sitting between them. CDR1 and CDR2 (germline): SGHTA, FQGNSA.

V is TRBV4-3 and J is TRBJ2-4; tentative D call: TRBD2 (5 bases). This CDR3 has 15 amino acids. V was shortened by 1 base and J by 5 bases, with 12 bases between the two germline ends. Looked up from germline, CDR1 is LGHNA and CDR2 is YSLEER. The CDR3 DNA follows: TGCGCCAGCAGCCAAGTACTAGTTTCGGAAAACATTCAGTACTTC. Translated, it gives CASSQVLVSENIQYF.

The chain couples TRBV2 to TRBJ1-3; no clear D gene. Germline CDR1 is SNHLY and CDR2 is FYNNEI. Trimming cost V 8 bases and J 0 bases, with 11 bases left between them. The CDR3 runs to 14 residues. The chain's CDR3 is CASRGESSGNTIYF. The CDR3 coding sequence is TGTGCCAGCCGTGGCGAGAGCTCTGGAAACACCATATATTTT. The full variable domain, with the rest looked up from reference TRBV2 and TRBJ1-3, is EPEVTQTPSHQVTQMGQEVILRCVPISNHLYFYWYRQILGQKVEFLVSFYNNEISEKSEIFDDQFSVERPDGSNFTLKIRSTKLEDSAMYFCASRGESSGNTIYFGEGSWLTVV.

The CDR3 DNA sequence: TGTGCCAGCAGTTACTCAGAGGCCCGGAGGACTGAAGCTTTCTTT. Its protein is CASSYSEARRTEAFF. The chain is built from TRBV6-5 and TRBJ1-1; D gene ambiguous. The CDR3 totals 15 residues. V lost 0 bases and J lost 5, with 13 bases in between. Germline V lookup: CDR1 MNHEY, CDR2 SVGAGI.

The chain is built from TRBV30 and TRBJ2-1; a possible D gene is TRBD2 (6 bases). Between the trimmed V and J ends, which lost 5 bases and 0 bases, there was a span of 11 bases. This CDR3 spans 14 amino acids. Germline V gene data show CDR1 as GTSNPN and CDR2 as SVGIG (reference sequence). CDR3 amino acids: CAWGTGSSYNEQFF. As DNA, the CDR3 is TGTGCCTGGGGGACTGGAAGCTCCTACAATGAGCAGTTCTTC.